This T cell receptor beta chain was sequenced in a study of T cell responses to AZD1222 COVID-19 vaccine. CDR1 is SGDLS, CDR2 YYNGEE, per germline. V was clipped by 2 bases and J by 7 bases; unmatched bases: 8. CDR3 length: 16 residues. Libraries were prepared by immunoSEQ multiplex PCR; TCRdb keeps only in-frame clonotypes and omits some of them. The table includes approximately 92,000 clones, 90% to 95% detected once. The receptor's source is an adult in good health. Sequencing was performed on peripheral blood, taken on day 0 of AZD1222 vaccination. The chain has TRBV9 and TRBJ1-4; TRBD1 agrees at 10 bases. CDR3 sequence reads: CASSVADRGRIEKLFF. The CDR3 nucleotides read TGTGCCAGCAGCGTGGCTGACAGGGGGCGGATTGAAAAACTGTTTTTT.